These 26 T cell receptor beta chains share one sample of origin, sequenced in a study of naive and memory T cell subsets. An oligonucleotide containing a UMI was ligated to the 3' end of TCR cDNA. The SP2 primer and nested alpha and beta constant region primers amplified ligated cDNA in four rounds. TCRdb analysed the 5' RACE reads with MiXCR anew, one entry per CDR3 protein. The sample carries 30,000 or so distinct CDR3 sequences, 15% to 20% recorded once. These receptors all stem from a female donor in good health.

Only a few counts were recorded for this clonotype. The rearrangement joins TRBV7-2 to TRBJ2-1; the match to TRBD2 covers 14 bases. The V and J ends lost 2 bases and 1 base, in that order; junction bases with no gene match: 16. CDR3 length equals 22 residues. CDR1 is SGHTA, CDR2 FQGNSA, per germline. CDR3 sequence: CASSLPKKSRLAGGPSYNEQFF. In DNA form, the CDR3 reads TGTGCCAGCAGCTTACCCAAGAAATCGAGACTAGCGGGGGGGCCTTCCTACAATGAGCAGTTCTTC.

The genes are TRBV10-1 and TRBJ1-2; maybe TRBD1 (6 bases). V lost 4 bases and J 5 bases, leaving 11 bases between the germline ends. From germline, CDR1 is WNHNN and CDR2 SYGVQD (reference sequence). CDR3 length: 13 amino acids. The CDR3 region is CASSAGQIYGYTF. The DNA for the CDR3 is TGCGCCAGCAGTGCAGGACAGATATATGGCTACACCTTC.

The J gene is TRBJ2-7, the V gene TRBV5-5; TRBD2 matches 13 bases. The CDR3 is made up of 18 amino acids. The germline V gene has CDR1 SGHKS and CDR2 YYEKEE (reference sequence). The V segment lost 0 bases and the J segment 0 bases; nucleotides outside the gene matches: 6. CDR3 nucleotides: TGTGCCAGCAGCTTGGGACTAGCGGGGGGCTCCAGCTCCTACGAGCAGTACTTC. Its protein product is CASSLGLAGGSSSYEQYF.

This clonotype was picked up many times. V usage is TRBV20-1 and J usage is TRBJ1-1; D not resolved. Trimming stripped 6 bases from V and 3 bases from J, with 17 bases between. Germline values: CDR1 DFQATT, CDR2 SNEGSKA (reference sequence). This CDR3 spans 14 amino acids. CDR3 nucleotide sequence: TGCAGTGCCCGATTTACTGAGAAGTACACTGAAGCTTTCTTT. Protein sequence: CSARFTEKYTEAFF.

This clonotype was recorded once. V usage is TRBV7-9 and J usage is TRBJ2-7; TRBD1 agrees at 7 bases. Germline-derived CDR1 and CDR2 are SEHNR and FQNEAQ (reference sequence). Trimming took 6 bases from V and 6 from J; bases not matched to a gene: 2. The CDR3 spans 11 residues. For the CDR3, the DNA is TGTGCCAGCAGTCCAGGGGGCGAGCAGTACTTC. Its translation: CASSPGGEQYF.

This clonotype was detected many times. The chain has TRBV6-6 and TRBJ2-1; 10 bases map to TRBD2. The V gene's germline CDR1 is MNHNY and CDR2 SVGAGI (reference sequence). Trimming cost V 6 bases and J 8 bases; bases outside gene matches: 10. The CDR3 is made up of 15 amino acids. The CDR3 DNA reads TGTGCCAGCAGACTTCAGCGGGGGGGCGGGGATGAGCAGTTCTTC. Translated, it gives CASRLQRGGGDEQFF.

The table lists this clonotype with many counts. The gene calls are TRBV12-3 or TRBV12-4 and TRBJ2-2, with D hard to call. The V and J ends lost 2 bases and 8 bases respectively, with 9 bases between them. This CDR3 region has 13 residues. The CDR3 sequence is CASSLSVGGELFF. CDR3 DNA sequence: TGTGCCAGCAGTTTATCCGTAGGAGGGGAGCTGTTTTTT.

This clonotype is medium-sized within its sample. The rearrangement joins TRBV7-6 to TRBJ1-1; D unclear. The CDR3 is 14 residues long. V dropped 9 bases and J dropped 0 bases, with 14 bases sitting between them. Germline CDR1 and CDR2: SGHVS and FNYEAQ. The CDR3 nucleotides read TGTGCCAGTACCCCGGGTGGGATGAACACTGAAGCTTTCTTT. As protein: CASTPGGMNTEAFF.

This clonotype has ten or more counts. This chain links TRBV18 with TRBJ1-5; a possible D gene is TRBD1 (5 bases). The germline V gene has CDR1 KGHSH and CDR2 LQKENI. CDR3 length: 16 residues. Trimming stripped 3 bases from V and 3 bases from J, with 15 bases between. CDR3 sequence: CASSPGDSSYNQPQHF. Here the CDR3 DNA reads TGTGCCAGCTCACCCGGGGACTCCTCATACAATCAGCCCCAGCATTTT.

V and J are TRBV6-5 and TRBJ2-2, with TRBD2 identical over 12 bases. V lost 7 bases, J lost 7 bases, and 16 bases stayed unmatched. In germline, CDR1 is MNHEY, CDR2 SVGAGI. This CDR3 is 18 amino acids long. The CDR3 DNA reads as TGTGCCAGCACAAAAGGACTAGCGGGGTCGGTAGGTGGCGGGGAGCTGTTTTTT. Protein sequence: CASTKGLAGSVGGGELFF.

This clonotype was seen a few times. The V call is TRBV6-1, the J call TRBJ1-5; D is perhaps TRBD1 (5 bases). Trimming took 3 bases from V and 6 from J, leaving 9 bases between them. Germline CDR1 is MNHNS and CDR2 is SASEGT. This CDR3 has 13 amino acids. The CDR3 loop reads CASSDGGRQPQHF. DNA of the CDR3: TGTGCCAGCAGTGATGGGGGACGTCAGCCCCAGCATTTT.

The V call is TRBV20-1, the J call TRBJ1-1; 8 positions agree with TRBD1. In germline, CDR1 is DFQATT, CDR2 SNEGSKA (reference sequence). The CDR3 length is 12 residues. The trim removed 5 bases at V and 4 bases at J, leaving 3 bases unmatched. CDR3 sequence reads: CSALQGGTEAFF. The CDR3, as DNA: TGCAGTGCTTTACAGGGGGGCACTGAAGCTTTCTTT.

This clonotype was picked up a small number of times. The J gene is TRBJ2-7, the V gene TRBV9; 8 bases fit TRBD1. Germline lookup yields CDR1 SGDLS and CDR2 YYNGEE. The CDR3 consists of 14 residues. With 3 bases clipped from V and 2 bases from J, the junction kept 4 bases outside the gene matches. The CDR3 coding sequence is TGTGCCAGCAGCGGCGGGACAGGCACCTACGAGCAGTACTTC. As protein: CASSGGTGTYEQYF.

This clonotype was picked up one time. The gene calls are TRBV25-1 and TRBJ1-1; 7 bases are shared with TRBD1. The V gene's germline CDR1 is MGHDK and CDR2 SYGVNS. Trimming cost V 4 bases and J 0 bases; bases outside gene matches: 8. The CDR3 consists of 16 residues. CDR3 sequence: CASSARQGFMNTEAFF. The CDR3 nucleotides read TGTGCCAGCAGTGCACGACAGGGTTTCATGAACACTGAAGCTTTCTTT.

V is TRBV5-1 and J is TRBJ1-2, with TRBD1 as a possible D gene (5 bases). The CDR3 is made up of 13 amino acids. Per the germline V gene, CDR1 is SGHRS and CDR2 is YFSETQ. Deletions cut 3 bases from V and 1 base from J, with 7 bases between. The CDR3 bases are TGCGCCAGCAGCTCGGACAATAACTATGGCTACACCTTC. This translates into CASSSDNNYGYTF.

The CDR3: CASSSTGTYEQYF. CDR3 bases: TGTGCCAGCAGTTCGACAGGAACCTACGAGCAGTACTTC. This chain uses TRBV27 with TRBJ2-7, with D possibly TRBD1 on 6 matching bases. The CDR3 extends over 13 amino acids. V was shortened by 4 bases and J by 2 bases, with 9 bases between the two germline ends. The V gene's germline CDR1 is MNHEY and CDR2 SMNVEV (reference sequence).

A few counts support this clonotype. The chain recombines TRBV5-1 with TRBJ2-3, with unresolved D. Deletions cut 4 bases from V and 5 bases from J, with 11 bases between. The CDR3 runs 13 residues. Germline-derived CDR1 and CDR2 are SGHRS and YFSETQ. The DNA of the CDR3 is TGCGCCAGCAGCAAACCAGGCGGAGATACGCAGTATTTT. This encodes CASSKPGGDTQYF.

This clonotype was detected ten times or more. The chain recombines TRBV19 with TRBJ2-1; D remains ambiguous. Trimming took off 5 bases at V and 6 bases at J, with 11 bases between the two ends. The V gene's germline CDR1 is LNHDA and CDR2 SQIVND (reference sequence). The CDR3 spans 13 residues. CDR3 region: CASSGSFGNEQFF. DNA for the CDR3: TGTGCCAGTAGTGGCTCTTTCGGCAATGAGCAGTTCTTC.

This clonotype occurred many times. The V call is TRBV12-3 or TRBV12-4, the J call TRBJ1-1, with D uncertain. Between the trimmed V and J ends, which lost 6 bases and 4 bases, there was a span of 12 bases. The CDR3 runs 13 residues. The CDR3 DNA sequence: TGTGCCAGCAGGCTAGGGTGGGGCACTGAAGCTTTCTTT. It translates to CASRLGWGTEAFF.

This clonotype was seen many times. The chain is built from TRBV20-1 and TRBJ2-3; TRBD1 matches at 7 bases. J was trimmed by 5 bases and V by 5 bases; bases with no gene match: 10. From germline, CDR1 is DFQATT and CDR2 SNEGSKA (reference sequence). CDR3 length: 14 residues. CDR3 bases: TGCAGTGCTTCCCCGACAGGGTATCTAGATACGCAGTATTTT. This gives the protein CSASPTGYLDTQYF.

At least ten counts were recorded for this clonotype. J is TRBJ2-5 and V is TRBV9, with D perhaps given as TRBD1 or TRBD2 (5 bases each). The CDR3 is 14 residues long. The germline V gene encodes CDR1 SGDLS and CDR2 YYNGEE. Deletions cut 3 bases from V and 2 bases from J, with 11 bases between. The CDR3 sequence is CASSGGRGQETQYF. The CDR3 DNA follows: TGTGCCAGCAGCGGGGGACGGGGACAAGAGACCCAGTACTTC.

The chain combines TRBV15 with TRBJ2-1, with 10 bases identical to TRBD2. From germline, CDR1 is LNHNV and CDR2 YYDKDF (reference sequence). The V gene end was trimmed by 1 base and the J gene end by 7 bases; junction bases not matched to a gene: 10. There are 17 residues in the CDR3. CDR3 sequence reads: CATSRAVQGLAVNEQFF. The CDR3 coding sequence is TGTGCCACCAGCAGAGCGGTGCAAGGACTAGCGGTTAATGAGCAGTTCTTC.

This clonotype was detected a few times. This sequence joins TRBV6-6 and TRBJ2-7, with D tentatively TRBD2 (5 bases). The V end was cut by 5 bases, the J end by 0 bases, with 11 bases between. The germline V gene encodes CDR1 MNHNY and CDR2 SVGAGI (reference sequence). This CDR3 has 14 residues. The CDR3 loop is CASSVGVSSYEQYF. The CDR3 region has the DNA TGTGCCAGCAGTGTCGGGGTGAGCTCCTACGAGCAGTACTTC.

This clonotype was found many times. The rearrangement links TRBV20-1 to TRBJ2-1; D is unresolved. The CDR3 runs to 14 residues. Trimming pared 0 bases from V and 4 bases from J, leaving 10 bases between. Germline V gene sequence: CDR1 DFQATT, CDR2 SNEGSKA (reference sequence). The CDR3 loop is CSARDPGRYNEQFF. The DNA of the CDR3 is TGCAGTGCTAGAGATCCCGGCAGGTACAATGAGCAGTTCTTC.

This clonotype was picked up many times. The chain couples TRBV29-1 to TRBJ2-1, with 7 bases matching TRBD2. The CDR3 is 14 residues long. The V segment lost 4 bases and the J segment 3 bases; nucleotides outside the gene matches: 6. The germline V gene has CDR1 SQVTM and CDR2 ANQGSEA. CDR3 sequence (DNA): TGCAGCGTTGGATTGGGCGGGGGCTACAATGAGCAGTTCTTC. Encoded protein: CSVGLGGGYNEQFF.

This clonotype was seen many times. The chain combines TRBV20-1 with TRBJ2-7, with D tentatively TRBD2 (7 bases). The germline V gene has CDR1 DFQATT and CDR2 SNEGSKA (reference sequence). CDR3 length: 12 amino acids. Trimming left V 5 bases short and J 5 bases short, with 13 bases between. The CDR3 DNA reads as TGCAGTGCTGGGGGGGGGCCAAACGAGCAGTACTTC. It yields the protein CSAGGGPNEQYF.